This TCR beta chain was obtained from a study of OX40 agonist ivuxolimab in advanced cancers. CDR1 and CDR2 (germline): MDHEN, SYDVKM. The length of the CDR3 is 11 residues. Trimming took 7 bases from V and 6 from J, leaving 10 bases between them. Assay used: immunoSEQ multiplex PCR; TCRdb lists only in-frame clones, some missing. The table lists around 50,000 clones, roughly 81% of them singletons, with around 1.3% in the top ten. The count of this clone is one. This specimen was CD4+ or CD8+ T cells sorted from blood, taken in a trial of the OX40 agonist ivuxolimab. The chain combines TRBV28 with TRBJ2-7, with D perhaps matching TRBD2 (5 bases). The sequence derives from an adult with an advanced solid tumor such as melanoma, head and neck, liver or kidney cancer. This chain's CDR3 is CASIGGSEQYF. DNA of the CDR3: TGTGCCAGCATTGGCGGGTCCGAGCAGTACTTC.